This T cell receptor (beta chain) was observed in a study of molecular identifiers for immune sequencing clone quantification. At the level of the study: Replicates partitioned RNA from around 20,000 or 100,000 naive CD8 cells into five parts, sequencing four.

General study points: Beyond 20 RNA copies, clones held over 98% of effector molecules, compared with under 1% in naive cells.

This clonotype was picked up many times. Its antigen is unknown. Libraries of bulk TCR were made by previously described methods (with listed TCR primers). TCRdb passed the PCR reads through MiXCR, listing each CDR3 protein once. The profile shows approximately 680,000 distinct CDR3 sequences, around 25% of them singletons. CDR3 length: 14 residues. The V gene end was trimmed by 11 bases and the J gene end by 4 bases; junction bases not matched to a gene: 12. The sorting of naive CD8 T cells used the CD8+CD4-CCR7+CD45RA+ phenotype. The chain employs TRBV12-3 or TRBV12-4 and TRBJ2-3, with TRBD2 identical over 7 bases. Sequences were obtained from naive CD8+ T cells from blood, with Jurkat cell RNA spiked in. The sample's subset: FACS-sorted CD8+CD4-CCR7+CD45RA+ naive T cells. This clonotype was sampled from a human donor in good health. Some libraries in this study had Jurkat cell RNA spiked in. The DNA of the CDR3 is TGTGCCGTCTATCCGGGAGGACCCGCAGATACGCAGTATTTT. This sequence encodes CAVYPGGPADTQYF.